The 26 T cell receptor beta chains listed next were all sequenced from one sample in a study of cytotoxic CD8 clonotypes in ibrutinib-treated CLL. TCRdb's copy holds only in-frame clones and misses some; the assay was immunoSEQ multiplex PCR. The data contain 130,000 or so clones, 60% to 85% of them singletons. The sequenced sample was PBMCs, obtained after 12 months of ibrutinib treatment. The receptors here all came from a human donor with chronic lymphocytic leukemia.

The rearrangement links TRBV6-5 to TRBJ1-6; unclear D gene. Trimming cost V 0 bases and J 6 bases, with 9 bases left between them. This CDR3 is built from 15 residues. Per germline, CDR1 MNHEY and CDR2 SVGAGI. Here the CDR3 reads CASSYSSTVNSPLHF. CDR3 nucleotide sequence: TGTGCCAGCAGTTACTCGAGTACGGTTAATTCACCCCTCCACTTT.

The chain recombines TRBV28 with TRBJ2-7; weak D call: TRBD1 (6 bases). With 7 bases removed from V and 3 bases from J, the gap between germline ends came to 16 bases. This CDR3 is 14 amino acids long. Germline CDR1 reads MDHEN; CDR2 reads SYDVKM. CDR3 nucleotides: TGTGCCAGCACCAAACAGGGAATAAGCTACGAGCAGTACTTC. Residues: CASTKQGISYEQYF.

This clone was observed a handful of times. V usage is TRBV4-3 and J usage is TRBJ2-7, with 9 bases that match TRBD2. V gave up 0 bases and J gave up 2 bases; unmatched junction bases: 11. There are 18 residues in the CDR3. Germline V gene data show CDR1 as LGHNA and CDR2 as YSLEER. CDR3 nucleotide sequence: TGCGCCAGCAGCCAAGATGGACTAGCACTAGCGGGCACCTACGAGCAGTACTTC. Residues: CASSQDGLALAGTYEQYF.

CDR3 DNA: TGTGCCAGCAGCTTACATACGGGAGCAGATACGCAGTATTTT. Residues: CASSLHTGADTQYF. This chain uses TRBV7-3 with TRBJ2-3; TRBD2 is a possible D gene (6 bases). The CDR3 contains 14 residues. Per germline, CDR1 SGHTA and CDR2 FQGTGA. V was pared by 2 bases and J by 4 bases, with 10 bases between.

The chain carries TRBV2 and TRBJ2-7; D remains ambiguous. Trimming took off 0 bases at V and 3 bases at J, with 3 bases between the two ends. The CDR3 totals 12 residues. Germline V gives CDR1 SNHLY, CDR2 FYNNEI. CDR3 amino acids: CASSEALYEQYF. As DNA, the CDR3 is TGTGCCAGCAGTGAAGCGCTCTACGAGCAGTACTTC.

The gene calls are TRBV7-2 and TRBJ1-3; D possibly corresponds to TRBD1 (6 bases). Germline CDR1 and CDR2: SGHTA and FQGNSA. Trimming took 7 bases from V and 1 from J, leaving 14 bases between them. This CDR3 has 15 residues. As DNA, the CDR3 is TGTGCCAGCACCCCCCGGACAGTTTCTGGAAACACCATATATTTT. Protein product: CASTPRTVSGNTIYF.

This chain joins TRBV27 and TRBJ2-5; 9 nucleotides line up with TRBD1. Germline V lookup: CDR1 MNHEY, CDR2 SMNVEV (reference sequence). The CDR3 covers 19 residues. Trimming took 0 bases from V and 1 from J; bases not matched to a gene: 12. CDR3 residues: CASSLSPTGGSSVQETQYF. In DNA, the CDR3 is TGTGCCAGCAGTTTATCCCCTACAGGGGGCTCTTCCGTCCAAGAGACCCAGTACTTC.

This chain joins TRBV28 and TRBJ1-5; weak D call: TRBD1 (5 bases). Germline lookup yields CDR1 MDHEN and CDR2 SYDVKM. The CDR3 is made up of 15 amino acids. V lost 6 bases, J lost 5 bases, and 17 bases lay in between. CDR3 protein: CASRTVLAWDQPQHF. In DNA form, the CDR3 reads TGTGCCAGCAGGACAGTTTTGGCTTGGGATCAGCCCCAGCATTTT.

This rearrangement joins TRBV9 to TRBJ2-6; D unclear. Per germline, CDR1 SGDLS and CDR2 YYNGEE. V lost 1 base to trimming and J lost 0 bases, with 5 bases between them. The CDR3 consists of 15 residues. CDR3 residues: CASSVSSSGANVLTF. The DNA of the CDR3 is TGTGCCAGCAGCGTATCCTCCTCTGGGGCCAACGTCCTGACTTTC.

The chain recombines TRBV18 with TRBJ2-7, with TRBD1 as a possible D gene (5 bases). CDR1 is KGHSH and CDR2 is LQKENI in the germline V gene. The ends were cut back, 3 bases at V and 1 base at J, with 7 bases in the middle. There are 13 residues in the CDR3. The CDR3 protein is CASSPQGSYEQYF. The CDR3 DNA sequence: TGTGCCAGCTCACCCCAGGGTTCCTACGAGCAGTACTTC.

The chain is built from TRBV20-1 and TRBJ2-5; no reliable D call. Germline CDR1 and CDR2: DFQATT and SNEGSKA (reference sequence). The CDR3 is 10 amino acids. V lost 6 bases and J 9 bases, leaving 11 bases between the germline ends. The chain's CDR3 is CSAAGEAQYF. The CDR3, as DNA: TGCAGTGCCGCAGGCGAGGCCCAGTACTTC.

The CDR3 region has the DNA TGTGCCATCAGAACCCTCAGCGGGGGGGCTAAAGATACGCAGTATTTT. This codes for CAIRTLSGGAKDTQYF. The J gene is TRBJ2-3, the V gene TRBV10-3; 10 bases fit TRBD2. The CDR3 is 16 residues long. J was trimmed by 5 bases and V by 6 bases; bases with no gene match: 11. The germline CDR1 and CDR2 sequences are ENHRY and SYGVKD.

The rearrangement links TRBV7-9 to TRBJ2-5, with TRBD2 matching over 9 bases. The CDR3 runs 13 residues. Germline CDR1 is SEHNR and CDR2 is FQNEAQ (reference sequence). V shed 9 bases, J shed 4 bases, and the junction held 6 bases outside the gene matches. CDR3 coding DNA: TGTGCCAGTGGAGGTAGCGGGAGAGAGACCCAGTACTTC. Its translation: CASGGSGRETQYF.

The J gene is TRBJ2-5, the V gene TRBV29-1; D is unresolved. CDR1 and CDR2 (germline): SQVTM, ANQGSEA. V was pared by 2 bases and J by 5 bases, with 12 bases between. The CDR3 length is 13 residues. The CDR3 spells CSVEFVRGETQYF. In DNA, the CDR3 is TGCAGCGTTGAATTTGTTCGTGGGGAGACCCAGTACTTC.

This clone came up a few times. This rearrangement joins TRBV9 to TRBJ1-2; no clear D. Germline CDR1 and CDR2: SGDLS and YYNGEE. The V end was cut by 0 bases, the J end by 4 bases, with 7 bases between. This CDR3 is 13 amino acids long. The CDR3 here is CASSVGVTYGYTF. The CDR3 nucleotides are TGTGCCAGCAGCGTAGGAGTGACCTATGGCTACACCTTC.

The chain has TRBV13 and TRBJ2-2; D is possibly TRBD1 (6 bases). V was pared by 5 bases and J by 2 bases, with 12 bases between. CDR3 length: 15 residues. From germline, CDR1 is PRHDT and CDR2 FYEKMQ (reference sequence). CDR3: CASSAGTPNTGELFF. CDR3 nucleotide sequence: TGTGCCAGCAGCGCCGGGACACCCAACACCGGGGAGCTGTTTTTT.

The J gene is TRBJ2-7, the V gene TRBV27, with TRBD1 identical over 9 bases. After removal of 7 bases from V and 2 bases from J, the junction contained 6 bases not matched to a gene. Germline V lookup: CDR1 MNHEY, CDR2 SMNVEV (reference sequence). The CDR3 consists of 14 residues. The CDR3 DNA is TGTGCCAGCACGCCCAACAGGGGGCCCTACGAGCAGTACTTC. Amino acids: CASTPNRGPYEQYF.

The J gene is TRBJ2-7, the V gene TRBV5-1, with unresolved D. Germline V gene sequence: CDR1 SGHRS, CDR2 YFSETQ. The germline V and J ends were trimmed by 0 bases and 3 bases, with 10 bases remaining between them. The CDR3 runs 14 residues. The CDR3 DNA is TGCGCCAGCAGCTTGGTTCAAGCCCACTACGAGCAGTACTTC. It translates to CASSLVQAHYEQYF.

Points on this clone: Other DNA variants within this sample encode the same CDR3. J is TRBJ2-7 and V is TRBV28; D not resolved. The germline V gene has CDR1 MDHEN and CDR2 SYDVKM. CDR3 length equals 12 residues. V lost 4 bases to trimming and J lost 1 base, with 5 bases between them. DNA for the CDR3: TGTGCCAGCAGTTCGGGTTCCTACGAGCAGTACTTC. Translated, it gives CASSSGSYEQYF.

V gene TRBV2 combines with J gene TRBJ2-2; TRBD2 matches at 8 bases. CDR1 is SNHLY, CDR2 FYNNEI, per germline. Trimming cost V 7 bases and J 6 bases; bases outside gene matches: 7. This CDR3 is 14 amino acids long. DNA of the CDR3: TGTGCCAGCACCTCAACGGGAGGGGCCGGGGAGCTGTTTTTT. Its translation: CASTSTGGAGELFF.

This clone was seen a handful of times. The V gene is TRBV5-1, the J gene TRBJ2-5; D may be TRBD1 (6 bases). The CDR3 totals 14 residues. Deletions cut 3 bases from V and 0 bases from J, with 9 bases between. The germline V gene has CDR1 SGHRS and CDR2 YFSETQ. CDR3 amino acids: CASSSGQYQETQYF. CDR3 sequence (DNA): TGCGCCAGCAGCTCCGGACAGTACCAAGAGACCCAGTACTTC.

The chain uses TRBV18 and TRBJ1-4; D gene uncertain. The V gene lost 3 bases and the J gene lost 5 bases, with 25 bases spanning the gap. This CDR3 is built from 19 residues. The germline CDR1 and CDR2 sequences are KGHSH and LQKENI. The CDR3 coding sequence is TGTGCCAGCTCACCCCTTCGCTTTCGGGCTCAGGATTTCAATGAAAAACTGTTTTTT. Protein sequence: CASSPLRFRAQDFNEKLFF.

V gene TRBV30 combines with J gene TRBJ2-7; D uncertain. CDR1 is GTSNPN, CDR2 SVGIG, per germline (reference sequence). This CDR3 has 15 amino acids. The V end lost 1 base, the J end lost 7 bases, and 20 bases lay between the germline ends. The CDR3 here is CAWSAPLGRKAEQYF. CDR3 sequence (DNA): TGTGCCTGGAGTGCTCCCCTCGGTCGGAAGGCGGAGCAGTACTTC.

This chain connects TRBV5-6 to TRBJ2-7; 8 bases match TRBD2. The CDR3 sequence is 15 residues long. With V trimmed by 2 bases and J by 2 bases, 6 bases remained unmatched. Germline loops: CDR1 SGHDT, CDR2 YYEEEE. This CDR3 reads CASSLGLADPYEQYF. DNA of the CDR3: TGTGCCAGCAGCTTAGGACTAGCTGATCCCTACGAGCAGTACTTC.

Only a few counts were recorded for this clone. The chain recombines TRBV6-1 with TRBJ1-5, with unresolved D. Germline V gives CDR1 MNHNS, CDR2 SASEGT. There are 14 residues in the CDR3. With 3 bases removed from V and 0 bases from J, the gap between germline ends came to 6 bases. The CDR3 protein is CASSDKFSNQPQHF. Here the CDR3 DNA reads TGTGCCAGCAGTGACAAGTTTAGCAATCAGCCCCAGCATTTT.

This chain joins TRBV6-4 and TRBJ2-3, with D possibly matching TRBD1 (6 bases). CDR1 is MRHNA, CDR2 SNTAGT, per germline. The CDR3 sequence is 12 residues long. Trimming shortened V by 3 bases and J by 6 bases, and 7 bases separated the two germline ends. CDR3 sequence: CASSEQGDTQYF. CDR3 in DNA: TGTGCCAGCAGTGAGCAGGGGGATACGCAGTATTTT.